This T cell receptor (beta chain) was identified during a study of Ad26.COV2.S vaccination and SARS-CoV-2 variants. For the study at large: Ad26.COV2.S was injected intramuscularly once or twice, 56 days apart.

Broader study findings: Using TCR breadth and depth analyses may have led to underestimated total T cell responses. With respect to non-spike TCR breadth, vaccine and placebo recipients were similar.

Generated by immunoSEQ multiplex PCR, the TCRdb table keeps only in-frame clones and is missing some. The sample lists approximately 350,000 clones, around four fifths seen once, with roughly 7.4% in the top ten. Germline CDR1 KGHSH, CDR2 LQKENI. CDR3 length: 18 amino acids. Trimming took off 3 bases at V and 0 bases at J, with 18 bases between the two ends. Treatment meaning: about 20 received Ad26.COV2.S at low or high dose, single or two shots; about 5 received placebo; per-sample allocation not given. Specimen acquisition occurred on day 63 following the initial vaccine or placebo injection. An Ad26 vector was used to express Wuhan-strain SARS-CoV-2 spike as the vaccine. This clone was detected once. Antigen specificity is unknown.

V usage is TRBV18 and J usage is TRBJ2-1, with D hard to call. Sequences were derived from peripheral blood, sampled in a trial of Ad26.COV2.S vaccine versus placebo. This receptor was identified in a person aged 18-60 years who received the Ad26.COV2.S COVID-19 vaccine or a placebo. The CDR3 sequence: CASSPPSRSASSYNEQFF. CDR3 nucleotide sequence: TGTGCCAGCTCACCCCCTTCTAGGTCTGCCAGCTCCTACAATGAGCAGTTCTTC.